The subject of this entry is one T cell receptor (beta chain). Its specificity is unknown. The sample belongs to a study of cytomegalovirus exposure and HLA in healthy donors. PCR amplification relied on 60 Vbeta primers (plus 13 Jbeta primers). Libraries were prepared by immunoSEQ multiplex PCR; TCRdb keeps only in-frame clonotypes and omits some of them. Of 100,000 to 150,000 clones listed, roughly 78% were seen once; the top ten hold about 8.9%. All the people who gave samples were healthy bone marrow donors. Though nominally healthy at sampling, donors likely had unrecorded immune exposures. The CDR3 has 15 residues. Germline V lookup: CDR1 LGHNT, CDR2 FRNRAP. V was pared by 5 bases and J by 4 bases, with 7 bases of the junction left unmatched. Notes on the study in general: Presence/absence analysis assumed near-uniform sequencing depth across donors. Among TCR sequences, most were rare, though some public TCRs appeared in many donors.

The gene calls are TRBV12-5 and TRBJ1-1, with 10 bases fitting TRBD1. Sequences were obtained from PBMCs. The source is a man in his thirties or forties in good health and CMV-seropositive. CDR3 residues: CASGPGTGAVTEAFF. The CDR3 nucleotides read TGTGCTAGTGGTCCGGGGACAGGGGCCGTCACTGAAGCTTTCTTT.